The clone carrying this T cell receptor (beta chain) was recorded at least ten times. Its antigen is unknown. V lost 8 bases, J lost 3 bases, and 11 bases lay in between. The CDR3 is 12 residues long. From germline, CDR1 is SNHLY and CDR2 FYNNEI. The data originate from a study of breast tumors, draining lymph nodes, adjacent tissues. TCRdb re-called the multiplex PCR reads through MiXCR, storing one row per CDR3 protein. The sample carries around 140,000 distinct CDR3 sequences, roughly 33% recorded once. Breast cancer patients provided tissue from their axillary draining lymph nodes. Study-level findings and limits: Tumors had less TCR diversity than lymph nodes, more than nontumor tissue. Luminal-like breast cancer showed significantly higher tumor–nontumor repertoire similarity than basal-like.

The TCR comes from a female donor with breast cancer. Some clones in this sample may be carry-over from other donors' samples. Material: axillary lymph node tissue. The rearrangement uses TRBV2 and TRBJ2-7; D remains ambiguous. CDR3 bases: TGTGCCAGCCGACGGGTAAACTACGAGCAGTACGTC. Encoded protein: CASRRVNYEQYV.